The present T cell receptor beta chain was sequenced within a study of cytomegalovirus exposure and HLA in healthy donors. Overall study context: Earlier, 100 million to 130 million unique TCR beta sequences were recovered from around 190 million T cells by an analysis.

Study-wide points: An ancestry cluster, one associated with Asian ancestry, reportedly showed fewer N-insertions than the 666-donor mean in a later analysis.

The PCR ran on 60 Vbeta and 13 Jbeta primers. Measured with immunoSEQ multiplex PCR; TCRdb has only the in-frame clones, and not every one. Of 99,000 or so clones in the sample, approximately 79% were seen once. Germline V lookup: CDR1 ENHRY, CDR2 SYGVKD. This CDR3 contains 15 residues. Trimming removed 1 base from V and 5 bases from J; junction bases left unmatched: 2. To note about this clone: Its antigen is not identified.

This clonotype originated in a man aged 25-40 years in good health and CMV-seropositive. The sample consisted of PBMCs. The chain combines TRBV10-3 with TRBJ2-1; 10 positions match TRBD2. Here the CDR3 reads CAISEWLAGDNEQFF. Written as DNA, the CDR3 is TGTGCCATCAGTGAGTGGCTAGCGGGGGACAATGAGCAGTTCTTC.